Listed below are T cell receptor beta chains from one sample, sequenced in a study of OX40 agonist ivuxolimab in advanced cancers. The data were produced by immunoSEQ multiplex PCR, yet TCRdb's version contains in-frame clones alone and is incomplete. Altogether 95,000 to 100,000 clones are present, about four fifths being singletons, with the ten largest covering 1.4% to 1.5%. Material: CD4+ or CD8+ T cells sorted from blood, obtained in a trial of the OX40 agonist ivuxolimab. Source of these receptors: an adult with an advanced solid tumor such as melanoma, head and neck, liver or kidney cancer. The CDR3 runs from the conserved cysteine through the conserved F or W. A D gene is named only where the DNA matches it firmly. Size is stated for part of the rows, as once, few or many counts, or as a class when the clone is expanded.

v_gene	j_gene	d_gene	abundance	CDR3nt	CDR3aa
TRBV28	TRBJ1-1	NA	NA	TGTGCCAGCAGTCCGCGGGACACCCACACTGAAGCTTTCTTT	CASSPRDTHTEAFF
TRBV7-2	TRBJ2-7	TRBD1	NA	TGTGCCAGCAGCCTTGACAGGGTTGCCTACGAGCAGTACTTC	CASSLDRVAYEQYF
TRBV9	TRBJ2-1	TRBD1	NA	TGTGCCAGCAGCCCCATATGGGACAGGGGGCGGAATGAGCAGTTCTTC	CASSPIWDRGRNEQFF
TRBV18	TRBJ2-7	NA	NA	TGTGCCAGCTCACCCGGGCTAGTTCGCTACGAGCAGTACTTC	CASSPGLVRYEQYF
TRBV28	TRBJ2-7	NA	NA	TGTGCCAGCCGGCAGGACTCCTACGAGCAGTACTTC	CASRQDSYEQYF
TRBV2	TRBJ2-7	NA	few	TGTGCCAGCAGTAGACATGACGAGCAGTACTTC	CASSRHDEQYF
TRBV7-2	TRBJ2-3	NA	NA	TGTGCCAGCAGCGTACAGGGTTTTCCCACAGATACGCAGTATTTT	CASSVQGFPTDTQYF
TRBV6-6	TRBJ2-1	NA	NA	TGTGCCAGCAGTTACGAGGGGGGCCCGGGGAATGAGCAGTTCTTC	CASSYEGGPGNEQFF
TRBV6-5	TRBJ2-7	NA	NA	TGTGCCAGCAGTTACCGGGGTAACGAGCAGTACTTC	CASSYRGNEQYF
TRBV6-1	TRBJ1-1	NA	NA	TGTGCCAGCAGTGAAGCGCGATCCTACAGGGTGAACACTGAAGCTTTCTTT	CASSEARSYRVNTEAFF
TRBV18	TRBJ2-7	NA	few	TGTGCCAGCTCATCCGCGCGGGGAGCCCACGAGCAGTACTTC	CASSSARGAHEQYF
TRBV7-3	TRBJ2-5	NA	NA	TGTGCCAGCAGCCCCGCAGGACAACAAGAGACCCAGTACTTC	CASSPAGQQETQYF
TRBV2	TRBJ2-5	TRBD2	NA	TGTGCCAGCCGACTAGCGGGGGGGCGGGAGACCCAGTACTTC	CASRLAGGRETQYF
TRBV4-2	TRBJ2-7	NA	NA	TGTGCCAGCAGCCAAGACAGGGGCGCCGAGCAGTACTTC	CASSQDRGAEQYF
TRBV6-1	TRBJ1-6	TRBD1	NA	TGTGCCAGCAGTTTGGACAGGGAAGGGGCATCACCCCTCCACTTT	CASSLDREGASPLHF
TRBV28	TRBJ2-2	NA	NA	TGTGCCAGCAGTCGGGACACCAACACCGGGGAGCTGTTTTTT	CASSRDTNTGELFF
TRBV7-2	TRBJ2-1	NA	NA	TGTGCCAGCAGCGACGGCCTTTTTGATTTTTCCTACAATGAGCAGTTCTTC	CASSDGLFDFSYNEQFF
TRBV6-6	TRBJ2-2	NA	NA	TGTGCCAGCAGTTACGGAGACAGGCTCACCGGGGAGCTGTTTTTT	CASSYGDRLTGELFF
TRBV30	TRBJ1-3	NA	once	TGTGCCTGGACGGGGGGGGCTATTTCTGGAAACACCATATATTTT	CAWTGGAISGNTIYF
TRBV6-1	TRBJ2-5	NA	NA	TGTGCCAGCAGTCCAGCCCCAGAGACCCAGTACTTC	CASSPAPETQYF
TRBV9	TRBJ1-1	NA	NA	TGTGCCAGCAGCGTAGAGTTTCGAGGCACTGAAGCTTTCTTT	CASSVEFRGTEAFF
TRBV5-6	TRBJ2-3	NA	NA	TGTGCCAGCAGCTTAGGGACCCTCAGCACAGATACGCAGTATTTT	CASSLGTLSTDTQYF
TRBV29-1	TRBJ1-5	TRBD1	NA	TGCAGCGTTAGGGACAGGGGAGATCAGCCCCAGCATTTT	CSVRDRGDQPQHF
TRBV15	TRBJ2-2	TRBD2	NA	TGTGCCACCAGCACCAGGACTAGCGGGAAGGAGCTGTTTTTT	CATSTRTSGKELFF
TRBV7-2	TRBJ2-7	NA	NA	TGTGCCAGCAGCCTCCAGGTCCCGGTGGACGAGCAGTACTTC	CASSLQVPVDEQYF
TRBV19	TRBJ1-2	TRBD1	NA	TGTGCCAGTACCCCAGGACAGGCGTCTCACTATGGCTACACCTTC	CASTPGQASHYGYTF
TRBV19	TRBJ2-3	NA	NA	TGTGCCAGTAGTACCCCAGGGGCGGATACGCAGTATTTT	CASSTPGADTQYF
TRBV30	TRBJ1-5	NA	few	TGTGCCTGGAGTGCGAAAGCCCTGTATAATCAGCCCCAGCATTTT	CAWSAKALYNQPQHF
TRBV27	TRBJ1-1	NA	once	TGTGCCAGCAGTCCAGACGTTAAAGGGAACACTGAAGCTTTCTTT	CASSPDVKGNTEAFF
TRBV5-4	TRBJ2-1	TRBD1	NA	TGTGCCAGCAGCTTGGGGGGACAGGGTTACTACAATGAGCAGTTCTTC	CASSLGGQGYYNEQFF
TRBV7-9	TRBJ1-4	NA	once	TGTGCCAGCAGCCAGTCTGCAGTTAATGAAAAACTGTTTTTT	CASSQSAVNEKLFF
TRBV7-2	TRBJ2-4	TRBD2	NA	TGTGCCAGCAGCTTACCGCTGGGGGACTACGGAGCCAAAAACATTCAGTACTTC	CASSLPLGDYGAKNIQYF
TRBV7-2	TRBJ1-1	NA	NA	TGTGCCAGCAGCTTACGGCCCAACACTGAAGCTTTCTTT	CASSLRPNTEAFF
TRBV4-3	TRBJ1-2	NA	NA	TGCGCCAGCAGCCAAGATTTCGGGGGCAATGGCTACACCTTC	CASSQDFGGNGYTF
TRBV5-6	TRBJ1-2	NA	NA	TGTGCCAGCAGCGGGGGCAGGGCAGTCTATGGCTACACCTTC	CASSGGRAVYGYTF
TRBV29-1	TRBJ1-6	TRBD1	NA	TGCAGCGTCCGGGACAGGGATTCACCCCTCCACTTT	CSVRDRDSPLHF
TRBV5-4	TRBJ2-1	NA	NA	TGTGCCAGCAGCACTCGGACAGCTTCCTACAATGAGCAGTTCTTC	CASSTRTASYNEQFF
TRBV4-1	TRBJ2-1	TRBD2	NA	TGCGCCAGCAGCCAAGTAAGGACTAGCGGGAAATACAATGAGCAGTTCTTC	CASSQVRTSGKYNEQFF
TRBV2	TRBJ2-3	NA	NA	TGTGCCAGCAGTGGGCGAGCGACTAGCACAGATACGCAGTATTTT	CASSGRATSTDTQYF
TRBV14	TRBJ2-7	TRBD2	NA	TGTGCCAGCAGCCGACGGGAGGGGACACCCTACGAGCAGTACTTC	CASSRREGTPYEQYF
TRBV6-4	TRBJ1-1	TRBD1	NA	TGTGCCAGTGCCCGGGACAGGGGCACTGAAGCTTTCTTT	CASARDRGTEAFF
TRBV28	TRBJ1-3	TRBD1	few	TGTGCCAGCGGTTCAGGGGGAAGCTCTGGAAACACCATATATTTT	CASGSGGSSGNTIYF
TRBV6-5	TRBJ1-1	NA	NA	TGTGCCAGCAGCCCCACGGGGGCCCGTGGTGGAGCTTTCTTT	CASSPTGARGGAFF
TRBV9	TRBJ1-5	NA	NA	TGTGCCAGCAGCGTAGCAGGGATTCGCAATCAGCCCCAGCATTTT	CASSVAGIRNQPQHF
TRBV25-1	TRBJ2-5	TRBD1	NA	TGTGCCAGTGGGGACAGGGTGGGCCAAGAGACCCAGTACTTC	CASGDRVGQETQYF
TRBV6-5	TRBJ2-7	TRBD1	once	TGTGCCAGCACCCAACCGGGACAGGCGGCCGAGCAGTACTTC	CASTQPGQAAEQYF
TRBV15	TRBJ1-3	NA	NA	TGTGCCACCAACTCTGGAAACACCATATATTTT	CATNSGNTIYF
TRBV19	TRBJ2-2	NA	NA	TGTGCCAGTACCAGGGGGAGGGCCACTGTCACCGGGGAGCTGTTTTTT	CASTRGRATVTGELFF
TRBV28	TRBJ2-7	TRBD1	NA	TGTGCCAGCAGTTTGTCCACAGGGGGCGAGGACTTC	CASSLSTGGEDF